Here is one T cell receptor beta chain with its context. The entry originates in a study of blood T cells in healthy people across ages. This CDR3 has 14 residues. Between the trimmed V and J ends, which lost 6 bases and 0 bases, there was a span of 12 bases. A J-beta primer mix and a sample-barcoded 5' primer were used in a second PCR of about 6 to 12 cycles. TCRdb independently ran MiXCR on the 5' RACE reads; one entry per CDR3 protein. The sample lists approximately 1.5 million distinct CDR3 sequences, 30% to 40% occurring once. The TCR was taken from a woman in her thirties in good health. J is TRBJ2-7 and V is TRBV12-3 or TRBV12-4, with D possibly being TRBD1 or TRBD2 (5 bases each). Sequenced input: blood. CDR3 protein: CASRLGTGSYEQYF. Written as DNA, the CDR3 is TGTGCCAGCAGGCTGGGGACGGGCTCCTACGAGCAGTACTTC.